These T cell receptor beta chains were read from a single sample in a study of blood T cell repertoires in COVID-19. Generated by immunoSEQ multiplex PCR, the TCRdb table keeps only in-frame clones and is missing some. The sample yields around 100,000 clones, around nine tenths seen once. The sample was peripheral blood. These receptors were taken from a man aged 55 to 70 with COVID-19, enrolled during active disease. The conserved cysteine and the conserved F or W are not part of the CDR3 here. Each record gives: D gene, V gene, J gene, CDR3 length, CDR3 protein. The D gene is left open where the match is weak.

TRBD2	TRBV11-3	TRBJ2-7	14	ASSPSGGLGAYEQY
TRBD2	TRBV9	TRBJ2-3	14	ASSPQGAGGLDTQY
NA	TRBV9	TRBJ1-5	13	ASSHSTQVNQPQH
NA	TRBV5-8	TRBJ2-1	13	ASSFGQEVYNEQF
NA	TRBV18	TRBJ1-5	13	ASSPSTGGNQPQH
TRBD1	TRBV2	TRBJ1-6	14	ASSDEGATYNSPLH
NA	TRBV10-3	TRBJ2-3	13	AISEAREGTDTQY
NA	TRBV19	TRBJ1-1	12	ASAPPRRDTEAF
NA	TRBV14	TRBJ2-5	13	ASSQMRAAQETQY
NA	TRBV11-3	TRBJ2-4	14	ASSPPRERSKNIQY
NA	TRBV28	TRBJ1-6	14	ASSYPGRGSNSPLH
TRBD2	TRBV19	TRBJ2-5	15	ASSIRSGTSGIETQY
TRBD2	TRBV7-3	TRBJ2-2	14	ASSSGLAGGTGELF
NA	TRBV3-1/TRBV3-2	TRBJ1-4	14	ASSHYRVATNEKLF
TRBD1	TRBV2	TRBJ1-4	11	ASADRGREKLF
NA	TRBV24-1	TRBJ1-1	13	ATSDNDRVNTEAF
TRBD2	TRBV5-4	TRBJ2-1	13	ASSLEAGGGNEQF
NA	TRBV3-1/TRBV3-2	TRBJ1-2	16	ASSQEGGPSLPNYGYT
TRBD2	TRBV2	TRBJ2-3	11	ASREREMDTQY
NA	TRBV9	TRBJ1-2	11	ASSVDTNYGYT
NA	TRBV3-1/TRBV3-2	TRBJ1-2	11	ASSQGSWDGYT
TRBD1	TRBV5-1	TRBJ2-2	13	ASSSGTGETGELF
NA	TRBV4-2	TRBJ2-3	13	ASSQEAGSRDTQY
NA	TRBV10-3	TRBJ1-1	12	AISWTEQNTEAF
NA	TRBV7-3	TRBJ2-2	13	ASSLLTGYAGELF
NA	TRBV27	TRBJ1-4	12	ASSLLGANEKLF
NA	TRBV2	TRBJ2-1	13	ASRRDTSRSNEQF
TRBD1	TRBV10-3	TRBJ1-6	12	AISAQGSNSPLH
TRBD1	TRBV2	TRBJ1-6	14	ASSWDRDVGNSPLH
NA	TRBV18	TRBJ1-6	13	ASSPPAGEGSPLH
NA	TRBV18	TRBJ2-5	12	ASSPRGGGETQY
TRBD2	TRBV19	TRBJ2-1	13	ASSPGRAEYNEQF
NA	TRBV24-1	TRBJ1-4	11	ATSDYQAEKLF
NA	TRBV19	TRBJ1-2	12	ASSVQGSPYGYT
NA	TRBV10-1	TRBJ1-4	12	ASSAGGAGEKLF
NA	TRBV29-1	TRBJ1-3	10	SVVSLGNTIY
TRBD1	TRBV6-6	TRBJ1-1	11	ASPGGVNTEAF
TRBD1	TRBV5-6	TRBJ2-7	12	ASSVGDSSYEQY
NA	TRBV7-6	TRBJ2-1	10	ASSPDSYEQF
NA	TRBV7-2	TRBJ1-2	11	ASTGSGFYGYT
TRBD2	TRBV2	TRBJ2-1	9	ASRVAGVLF